Following are 5 T cell receptor beta chains from one sample sequenced in a study of blood T cell repertoires in COVID-19. Produced via immunoSEQ multiplex PCR; TCRdb's table is partial and in-frame only. Here the sample spans approximately 190,000 clones, approximately 91% being singletons. Specimen: peripheral blood. These receptor sequences come from a man in his sixties or seventies with active or convalescent COVID-19.

The chain links TRBV28 to TRBJ1-3; D is undetermined. Trimming cost V 7 bases and J 1 base, with 8 bases left between them. The length of the CDR3 is 13 residues. Germline CDR1 is MDHEN and CDR2 is SYDVKM. CDR3 sequence reads: CASITSSGNTIYF. In DNA, the CDR3 is TGTGCCAGCATCACTTCATCTGGAAACACCATATATTTT.

The V gene is TRBV10-3, the J gene TRBJ1-2; 11 positions match TRBD1. The germline CDR1 and CDR2 sequences are ENHRY and SYGVKD. The trim removed 0 bases at V and 5 bases at J, leaving 5 bases unmatched. The CDR3 totals 16 residues. CDR3 amino acids: CAISESGQGDAYGYTF. The CDR3 bases are TGTGCCATCAGTGAGTCGGGACAGGGGGATGCATATGGCTACACCTTC.

V usage is TRBV19 and J usage is TRBJ2-5; D possibly corresponds to TRBD2 (6 bases). CDR1 and CDR2 from the germline V gene are LNHDA and SQIVND (reference sequence). CDR3 length: 16 amino acids. The V end lost 6 bases, the J end lost 5 bases, and 22 bases lay between the germline ends. CDR3 DNA: TGTGCCAGTAGACGAACGGGTGGCGGGGTTCGGGAGACCCAGTACTTC. Translated, it gives CASRRTGGGVRETQYF.

This sequence joins TRBV3-1 (or the pseudogene TRBV3-2) and TRBJ2-7; 11 bases are shared with TRBD1. With 4 bases clipped from V and 3 bases from J, the junction kept 8 bases outside the gene matches. The V gene's germline CDR1 is LGHDT and CDR2 YNNKEL (reference sequence). This CDR3 region has 16 residues. Here the CDR3 reads CASSRTGGDFIYEQYF. The CDR3 DNA follows: TGTGCCAGCAGCCGGACAGGGGGCGATTTCATCTACGAGCAGTACTTC.

The chain uses TRBV18 and TRBJ2-5, with D uncertain. CDR1 and CDR2 (germline): KGHSH, LQKENI. The CDR3 consists of 12 residues. V lost 2 bases and J lost 5, with 6 bases in between. CDR3 nucleotides: TGTGCCAGCTCACCATCAGGCGAGACCCAGTACTTC. This encodes CASSPSGETQYF. Variable domain in full (rest from reference TRBV18 and TRBJ2-5): NAGVMQNPRHLVRRRGQEARLRCSPMKGHSHVYWYRQLPEEGLKFMVYLQKENIIDESGMPKERFSAEFPKEGPSILRIQQVVRGDSAAYFCASSPSGETQYFGPGTRLLVL.